This is a list of T cell receptor beta chains from one sample in a study of read filtering for tumor transcriptome and immune sequencing. MiXCR was run by TCRdb on the reads, yielding one entry per CDR3 protein. The sample lists roughly 46,000 distinct CDR3 sequences; about 12% were seen once. The sequenced sample was a population of CD138-negative cells sorted from bone marrow. The receptor source for this set is a donor at least 40 years old with multiple myeloma. The conserved cysteine and the conserved F or W are not part of the CDR3 here.

TRBJ2-2 | 12 | TRBV20-1 | SARAGIHTGELF
TRBJ1-1 | 12 | TRBV7-9 | ASSLRQINTEAF
TRBJ1-4 | 12 | TRBV7-9 | ASSGTASNEKLF
TRBJ2-1 | 18 | TRBV4-1 | ASSQDPGGWGRSSYNEQF
TRBJ2-1 | 13 | TRBV3-2 | ASSPASGRVNEQL
TRBJ2-2 | 12 | TRBV28 | ASSLLESAGELF
TRBJ2-7 | 14 | TRBV5-5 | ASSLGRRDMSYEQY
TRBJ1-2 | 14 | TRBV7-2 | ASSLFGPSSGYGYT
TRBJ2-7 | 12 | TRBV7-9 | ASSLAGVDNEQY
TRBJ2-1 | 13 | TRBV5-4 | ASSLGGTGFNEQF
TRBJ1-2 | 13 | TRBV30 | AWRMPGGAGYGYT
TRBJ2-1 | 14 | TRBV27 | ASSWNRAGGTNEQF
TRBJ2-7 | 10 | TRBV20-1 | SSSNRRGEQY
TRBJ1-4 | 10 | TRBV30 | AGDRSNEKLF
TRBJ1-5 | 11 | TRBV20-1 | SAADSNNQPQH
TRBJ2-1 | 13 | TRBV3-1 | ASSPAGSAYNEQF
TRBJ1-1 | 12 | TRBV5-4 | ASGDRGEGTEAF
TRBJ2-3 | 16 | TRBV24-1 | ATSETRTGFRGTDTQY
TRBJ2-2 | 12 | TRBV7-9 | ASSLAGDVGELF
TRBJ1-1 | 11 | TRBV12-3/TRBV12-4 | ASSLGPNTEAF